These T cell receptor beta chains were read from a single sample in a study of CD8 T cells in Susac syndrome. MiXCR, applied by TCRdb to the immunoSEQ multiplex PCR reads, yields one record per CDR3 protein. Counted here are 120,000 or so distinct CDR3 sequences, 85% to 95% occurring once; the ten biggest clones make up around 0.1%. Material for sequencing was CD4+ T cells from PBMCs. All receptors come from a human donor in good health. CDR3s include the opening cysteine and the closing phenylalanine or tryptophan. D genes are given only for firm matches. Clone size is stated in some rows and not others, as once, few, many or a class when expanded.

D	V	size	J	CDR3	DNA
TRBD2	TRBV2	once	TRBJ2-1	CASSPDRASGRYEQFF	TGTGCCAGCAGCCCAGATCGGGCTAGCGGGAGGTATGAGCAGTTCTTC
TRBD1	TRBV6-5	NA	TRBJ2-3	CASSTQGEDTQYF	TGTGCCAGCAGTACACAGGGGGAGGATACGCAGTATTTT
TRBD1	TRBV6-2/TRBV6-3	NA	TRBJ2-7	CASTSSDRVYEQYF	TGTGCCAGCACCTCCTCAGACAGGGTCTACGAGCAGTACTTC
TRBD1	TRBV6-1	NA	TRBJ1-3	CASSPDRDTTGNTIYF	TGTGCCAGCAGTCCGGACAGGGATACTACTGGAAACACCATATATTTT
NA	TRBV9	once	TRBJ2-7	CASSPMGTSSYEQYF	TGTGCCAGCAGCCCCATGGGGACAAGCTCCTACGAGCAGTACTTC
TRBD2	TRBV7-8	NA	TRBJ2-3	CASSSRLAGGSLRVDTQYF	TGTGCCAGCAGCTCCCGACTAGCGGGAGGTTCTCTGAGGGTAGATACGCAGTATTTT
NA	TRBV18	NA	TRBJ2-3	CASSGRTGDTQYF	TGTGCCAGCTCAGGCAGAACCGGGGATACGCAGTATTTT
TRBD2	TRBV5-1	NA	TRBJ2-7	CASSLVLSGRAYEQYF	TGCGCCAGCAGCTTGGTTCTTAGCGGGAGGGCTTACGAGCAGTACTTC
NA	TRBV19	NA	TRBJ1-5	CASSMDGNSNQPQHF	TGTGCCAGTAGTATGGACGGCAATAGCAATCAGCCCCAGCATTTT
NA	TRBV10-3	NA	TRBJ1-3	CAISGNGNTIYF	TGTGCCATCTCGGGGAACGGAAACACCATATATTTT
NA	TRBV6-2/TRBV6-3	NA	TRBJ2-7	CASSYSTSIGGTSPYEQYF	TGTGCCAGCAGTTACTCTACCAGCATAGGCGGGACCTCTCCCTACGAGCAGTACTTC
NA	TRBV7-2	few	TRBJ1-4	CASSLEYPGKLFF	TGTGCCAGCAGCTTAGAGTACCCTGGGAAACTGTTTTTT
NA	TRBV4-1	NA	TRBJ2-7	CASRGDAGLSSYEQYF	TGCGCCAGCAGGGGGGACGCGGGATTGAGCTCCTACGAGCAGTACTTC
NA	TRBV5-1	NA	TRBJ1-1	CASSFGGRKLEAFF	TGCGCCAGCAGCTTTGGAGGACGGAAACTCGAAGCTTTCTTT
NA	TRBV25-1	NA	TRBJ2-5	CASSQEETQYF	TGTGCCAGCAGTCAAGAAGAGACCCAGTACTTC
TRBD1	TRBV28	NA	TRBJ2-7	CASSSGTGGYYEQYF	TGTGCCAGCAGTTCCGGGACAGGGGGCTACTACGAGCAGTACTTC
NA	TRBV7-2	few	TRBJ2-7	CASGERRRGEQYF	TGTGCCAGCGGAGAGCGGAGAAGGGGCGAGCAGTACTTC
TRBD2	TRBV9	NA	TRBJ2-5	CASSVGLAGSETQYF	TGTGCCAGCAGCGTAGGGCTAGCGGGATCGGAGACCCAGTACTTC
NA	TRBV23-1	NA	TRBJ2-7	CASSQYGVSGEQYF	TGCGCCAGCAGTCAATATGGGGTTTCGGGTGAGCAGTACTTC
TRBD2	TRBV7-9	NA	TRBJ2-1	CASTPSRGLEKGDEQFF	TGTGCCAGCACCCCAAGCAGGGGACTAGAGAAAGGGGATGAGCAGTTCTTC
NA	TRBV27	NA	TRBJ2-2	CASSFGAGGAGELFF	TGTGCCAGCAGCTTCGGGGCAGGGGGGGCCGGGGAGCTGTTTTTT
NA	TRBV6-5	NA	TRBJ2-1	CASSPRRGNEQFF	TGTGCCAGCAGCCCAAGGAGAGGGAATGAGCAGTTCTTC
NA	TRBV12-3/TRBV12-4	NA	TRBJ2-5	CASSLRELGSETQYF	TGTGCCAGCAGTTTGAGGGAGTTGGGATCCGAGACCCAGTACTTC
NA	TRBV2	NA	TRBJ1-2	CASSRSREGEEGRNSYYGYTF	TGTGCCAGCAGCCGAAGCCGGGAGGGGGAGGAGGGCAGGAACAGTTACTATGGCTACACCTTC
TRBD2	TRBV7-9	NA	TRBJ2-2	CASTFLAGNTGELFF	TGTGCCAGCACCTTTCTAGCGGGGAACACCGGGGAGCTGTTTTTT
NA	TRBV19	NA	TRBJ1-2	CASLSQGRWDYGYTF	TGTGCCAGTCTAAGCCAGGGCCGATGGGACTATGGCTACACCTTC
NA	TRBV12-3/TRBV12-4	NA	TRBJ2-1	CASSPGGPLGYNEQFF	TGTGCCAGCAGTCCCGGTGGTCCTTTAGGATACAATGAGCAGTTCTTC
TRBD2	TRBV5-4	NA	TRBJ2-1	CASSPREGRDEQFF	TGTGCCAGCAGCCCGCGGGAGGGCCGGGATGAGCAGTTCTTC
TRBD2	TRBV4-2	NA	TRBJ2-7	CASSQDLNGRASSQAYEQYF	TGTGCCAGCAGCCAAGATTTGAACGGGAGGGCCAGCAGCCAGGCCTACGAGCAGTACTTC
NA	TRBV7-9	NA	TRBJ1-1	CASSLSQGRPDASTEAFF	TGTGCCAGCAGCTTATCCCAGGGGCGACCCGACGCAAGCACTGAAGCTTTCTTT
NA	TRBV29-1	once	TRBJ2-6	CSVVPYSGANVLTF	TGCAGCGTTGTCCCATACTCTGGGGCCAACGTCCTGACTTTC
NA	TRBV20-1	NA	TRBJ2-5	CSATYGEDSLETQYF	TGCAGTGCTACCTATGGGGAGGATTCACTAGAGACCCAGTACTTC
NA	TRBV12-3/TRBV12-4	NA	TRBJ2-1	CASSLAGSIDNEQFF	TGTGCCAGCAGTTTAGCGGGGTCAATCGACAATGAGCAGTTCTTC
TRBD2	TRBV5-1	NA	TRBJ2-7	CASSLAMSGSYEQYF	TGCGCCAGCAGCTTGGCAATGAGCGGGAGCTACGAGCAGTACTTC
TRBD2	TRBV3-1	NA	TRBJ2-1	CASSHLAGGPSNEQFF	TGTGCCAGCAGCCACCTAGCGGGAGGGCCTAGCAATGAGCAGTTCTTC
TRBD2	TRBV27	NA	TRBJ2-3	CASSPYEAGSTDTQYF	TGTGCCAGCAGCCCCTATGAAGCGGGGAGCACAGATACGCAGTATTTT
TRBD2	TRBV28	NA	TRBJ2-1	CASSYGTRGEQFF	TGTGCCAGCAGTTACGGGACTAGGGGTGAGCAGTTCTTC
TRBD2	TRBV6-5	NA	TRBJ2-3	CASSYVREGHTQYF	TGTGCCAGCAGTTACGTCCGGGAGGGGCATACGCAGTATTTT
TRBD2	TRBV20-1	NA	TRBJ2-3	CSARRASGLPGDTQYF	TGCAGTGCTAGACGTGCTAGCGGGCTTCCGGGGGATACGCAGTATTTT
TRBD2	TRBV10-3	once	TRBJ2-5	CAIMAGGREETQYF	TGTGCCATCATGGCGGGAGGGAGAGAAGAGACCCAGTACTTC
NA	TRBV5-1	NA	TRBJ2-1	CASSLALGGLHFNEQFF	TGCGCCAGCAGCTTGGCTTTGGGTGGGTTACACTTCAATGAGCAGTTCTTC
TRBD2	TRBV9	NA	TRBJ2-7	CASSPRTSGNYEQYF	TGTGCCAGCAGCCCACGGACTAGCGGGAATTACGAGCAGTACTTC
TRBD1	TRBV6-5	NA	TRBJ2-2	CASSWDRGFTNTGELFF	TGTGCCAGCAGTTGGGACAGGGGGTTTACGAACACCGGGGAGCTGTTTTTT
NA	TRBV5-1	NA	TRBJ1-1	CASSLARGMNTEAFF	TGCGCCAGCAGCTTGGCTAGGGGAATGAACACTGAAGCTTTCTTT
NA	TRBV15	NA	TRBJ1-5	CATSSLGGQPQHF	TGTGCCACCAGCAGCCTCGGAGGTCAGCCCCAGCATTTT